This T cell receptor (beta chain) was identified in a study of cytomegalovirus exposure and HLA in healthy donors (dated by TCRdb to 2016 to 2017). Context from the whole study: An earlier analysis of roughly 500 of the donors reported approximately 300 Gb of sequence data and 90 million to 120 million unique TCR beta sequences obtained from some 200 million T cells. An early release that covered approximately 600 HLA-typed donors contained approximately 300 gigabases of sequencing data and 70 million to 100 million unique TCR sequences. Among the approximately 400 genotyped donors, roughly 80% belonged to the genetic ancestry cluster associated with self-reported Caucasian donors. The study aimed to test whether signatures of past pathogen exposure could be identified by cataloging public T cell receptors. The study used immunosequencing to profile the T cell repertoires of more than 650 subjects and linked those repertoires to cytomegalovirus serostatus. Besides the first cohort of about 730 subjects, a separate validation cohort made up of some 110 different subjects was used. High-throughput TCR immunosequencing, statistical association of individual TCRs with disease status, and machine learning were combined to predict cytomegalovirus infection status. A later analysis re-analyzed previously published TCR beta repertoires from 550 to 700 donors and added high-resolution HLA genotyping to study TCR occurrence patterns. The later analysis used no new phenotypic data to find candidate immune exposures, relying instead on TCR beta sequences and their occurrence across donors. To decide whether each TCR beta V gene segment behaved as functional or pseudogenic, an earlier analysis of fewer than 750 of the donors relied on high-throughput TCR beta sequencing. Donor age, sex, ethnicity and CMV serostatus were collected together with the repertoire data. A later genetic analysis used genome-wide SNP genotypes for about 60% of the roughly 700 donors, treating that subset as a discovery cohort. Every repertoire in the discovery cohort had been generated on one and the same sequencing platform. HLA typing included class I and class II loci at four-digit resolution. The number of donors typed differed by locus, with about 629-640 for A, B, C, DRB1 and DQB1, more than 500 for DQA1, some 570 for DPA1, and over 400 for DPB1. Four or five DR-DQ haplotypes were treated as single units for association and clustering because of strong linkage in the cohort. On average, around 240,000 unique TCR beta nucleotide sequences were sequenced per donor among a few hundred genotyped donors of the cohort, with 15% to 20% of those sequences being non-productive. Study-wide findings and limitations: The sequencing pipeline was judged likely to have produced a cluster of highly shared sequence variants as a technical artifact. Strong co-occurrence of HLA alleles, especially DR and DQ, made assigning TCR associations to individual alleles difficult. In vitro tests confirmed that a few of the cytomegalovirus-associated TCR beta chains recognize cytomegalovirus antigens. The study gave a list of 150 to 200 TCR beta chains associated with cytomegalovirus. Because HLA typing was unavailable for some donors at each locus, only the typed subset was used in association tests. The presence/absence analyses assumed that sequencing depth was roughly uniform across donors, and that assumption may not be true. Because counts were too low, roughly 18 rarely observed V segments, including chromosome 9 orphons, were left out of the earlier analysis of a few hundred of the donors. Correlated functional status among segregating V segments might reflect linkage disequilibrium, but an unknown experimental factor could not be ruled out. Compared with equally common non-associated chains, HLA-associated TCR beta chains in a later analysis were more clonally expanded and had lower generation probabilities. A later analysis associated some 17,000 TCR beta sequences with specific HLA alleles at a false discovery rate of 0.05. A further reported finding was that TCR beta sequences accurately predicted the HLA-A and HLA-B alleles for most subjects in the first cohort. In an earlier analysis of 450 to 750 of the donors, most TCR beta V segments appeared in productive rearrangements about 90% or about 30% of the time, broadly matching IMGT annotations. Compared with the 666-donor mean, donors in an Asian-associated ancestry cluster had fewer N-insertions in productive TCRs, according to a later genetic analysis. Only TCR beta chains were sequenced in this cohort, and the absence of alpha or paired-chain data limited detectable features. According to the authors, the approach could potentially be generalized to other disease states and immunological phenotypes. Several of the top co-occurrence clusters appeared to be linked to parvovirus B19, influenza, CMV and Epstein-Barr virus, according to a later analysis. Cytomegalovirus status was reported to be diagnosed by the classifier with high specificity and sensitivity in both the original and validation cohorts. Some IMGT-functional V segments, including TRBV6-2 and TRBV6-3, could not be distinguished by the 87-base-pair reads and were therefore excluded. An association between a missense DCLRE1C variant and V-gene and J-gene trimming of TCR beta chains was found in a later genetic analysis and replicated in an independent cohort. While some public TCRs were present in many individuals, most TCR sequences turned up only very rarely across donors. A later analysis found that TCR association rates varied across HLA loci, with DRB1 alleles showing the most associated TCRs and HLA-C alleles the fewest. The only immune exposure information available for the cohort was CMV serostatus. Most CMV-associated TCR beta chains appeared to be HLA-restricted in a later analysis, and the HLA associations seemed to be driven largely by CMV exposure.

On this clone: What antigen it recognizes has not been identified. The record has no base qualities; no much larger clone is one base away.

Library preparation was by the immunoSEQ multiplex PCR assay. For the multiplex PCR, a mixture combining 60 forward primers for TCR Vbeta segments and 13 reverse primers for TCR Jbeta segments was used. Amplification of the CDR3 region of rearranged TCR beta genes was performed with a multiplex PCR assay on genomic DNA. The Illumina HiSeq System was used to sequence the amplified TCR beta libraries as 87-base-pair reads. Regarding the original processing steps: Across the roughly 700 repertoires, a later analysis counted around 80 million unique TCR beta chains, some 11 million of which were shared by at least two donors. Raw reads were error-corrected and collapsed into unique sequences with a nearest-neighbor algorithm that merged closely related sequences to remove PCR and sequencing errors. V, D and J gene segments were assigned by aligning CDR3 sequences to IMGT reference sequences. For a sequence to be retained, a match of at least six nucleotides to both a V gene segment and a J gene segment was required. A rearrangement counted as productive if the CDR3 had no stop codons and remained in frame with V and J, and every other rearrangement counted as non-productive. Following IMGT convention, CDR3 was defined as the stretch from the second conserved V-encoded cysteine to the conserved J-encoded phenylalanine. In an earlier analysis of around 570 of the donors, sequences lacking an unambiguous match to a single V gene segment were excluded. An earlier analysis of 587 of the donors classified V segments as functional when productive rearrangements were above 56.7% and as segregating when the standard deviation between donors was above 5%. A statistical classification framework was developed to diagnose cytomegalovirus status using the catalog of TCR beta chain sequences. In a later analysis, TCR nucleotide sequences were compared against IMGT/GENE-DB human TR gene sequences so that V and J genes could be assigned. In a later analysis, CDR3 sequences and most-parsimonious VDJ recombination scenarios were assigned using the TCRdist pipeline. In a later analysis, each TCR beta chain was defined by its CDR3 amino acid sequence together with its V-gene family, and reads lacking a unique V-gene family were excluded. To address suspected cross-contamination and a sequencing artifact, a later analysis removed around 600 highly shared, low-generation-probability nucleotide sequences. A later analysis calculated a clonal expansion index for each public chain from normalized within-repertoire ranks of inferred template counts. In a later analysis, generation probabilities were computed with a VDJ recombination model fitted to out-of-frame rearrangements, and the resulting probabilities were checked against IGoR. Hypergeometric tests were used in a later analysis to score TCR-TCR, TCR-HLA and TCR-CMV co-occurrence, with a repertoire-size bias correction applied to the TCR pairs. To estimate false discovery rates, a later analysis permuted the HLA or CMV assignments 20 times. In a later analysis, co-occurring TCRs were grouped using DBSCAN, with TCRdist sequence similarity added in when clustering inside HLA-allele-positive subsets. Repertoires with fewer than 30,000 or more than 120,000 public chains were left out of co-occurrence clustering, as were about 5 repertoires with anomalous nucleotide sharing. In TCRdb, the immuneACCESS table is reduced to in-frame sequences with V and J assigned. These tables do not hold every clone; where another copy was compared, an unresolved V gene accounts for under half, and the others remain unexplained. The V and J calls and clone size are taken from that table; D and trimming were inferred from the DNA. The sample data list some 95,000 clones, and roughly 73% of these were observed just once. The ten largest clonotypes hold under 7.5% of the sample.

The cysteine opens and the phenylalanine closes a CDR3 of 15 amino acids. Solely the CDR3 DNA is kept, with 45 bases framed from the first base. From the germline V gene, CDR1 is MNHEY and CDR2 is SVGAGI. V is shortened by 2 bases, J by 0 bases, and the region joining them spans 11 bases. The cohort consisted of 650 to 850 healthy bone marrow donors. All cohort members were sampled while nominally healthy, although unrecorded immune exposures were likely present. The donor tested CMV seropositive and was one of the 289 seropositive cohort members. A peripheral blood sample was collected from each donor, and TCR beta sequencing was performed on peripheral blood mononuclear cells. The Qiagen DNeasy Blood Extraction Kit was used to extract genomic DNA from the blood cell samples.

This sequence was found in a man aged 50 or older in good health and CMV-seropositive. This chain is built from TRBV6-5 and TRBJ2-7, and TRBD1 may be the D gene, going by 6 matching bases. Sequencing input: PBMCs. The DNA sequence is TGTGCCAGCAGTTACAACAGGGTTATCTCCTACGAGCAGTACTTC. The translation is CASSYNRVISYEQYF.